Included here is one T cell receptor (beta chain) sequence, with context. Its antigen is unidentified. Assay used: immunoSEQ multiplex PCR; TCRdb lists only in-frame clones, some missing. The data contain about 17,000 clones, about 77% of them singletons. The sample comes from a study of OX40 agonist ivuxolimab in advanced cancers. Overall study results and limits: Normalized expansion of T-cell clones was also low for some nonresponders. In CD8+ T cells, expanded clones were on average more numerous than in CD4+.

V shed 3 bases, J shed 0 bases, and the junction held 4 bases outside the gene matches. The CDR3 is 15 residues long. CDR1 and CDR2 (germline): MNHEY, SMNVEV (reference sequence). Sequencing was performed on CD4+ or CD8+ T cells sorted from blood, taken in a trial of the OX40 agonist ivuxolimab. This sequence was found in an adult with an advanced solid tumor such as melanoma, head and neck, liver or kidney cancer. The chain carries TRBV27 and TRBJ2-7, with TRBD1 matching 8 bases. The CDR3 protein is CASSFLGQGSYEQYF. CDR3 nucleotide sequence: TGTGCCAGCAGTTTCCTAGGACAGGGCTCCTACGAGCAGTACTTC.